This T cell receptor beta chain was identified during a study of T cell repertoires in cytomegalovirus infection. The wider study: It can be stated that public TCR beta signatures indicated CMV infection as well as a matching HLA type.

TCRdb fed the reads into MiXCR, producing one record per CDR3 protein. Of roughly 600,000 distinct CDR3 sequences in the sample, roughly 24% were seen once. This clonotype occurred a few times. As yet, its antigen is unknown. The CDR3 loop spans 16 amino acids. The germline CDR1 and CDR2 sequences are KGHDR and SFDVKD. V was clipped by 3 bases and J by 6 bases; unmatched bases: 6. Whole-study results and caveats: Based on cumulative public TCR beta family frequency, carriers of CMV plus the relevant HLA were identified. The ex vivo response showed dominance by HLA-C-restricted CMV-specific TCR beta clonotypes.

V usage is TRBV24-1 and J usage is TRBJ2-4; 11 bases match TRBD1. This sequence was found in a human donor in good health (CMV status not recorded). Some clones in this sample may be carry-over from other donors' samples. Sequenced material: CD8+ T cells from PBMCs. This chain's CDR3 is CATSDPGQGAGNIQYF. In DNA, the CDR3 is TGTGCCACCAGTGATCCTGGACAGGGGGCGGGAAACATTCAGTACTTC.